This T cell receptor beta chain came from a study of blood T cell repertoires in COVID-19. Study details: Whether acute or convalescent, the COVID-19 samples came from the United States, Italy and Spain.

J gave up 4 bases and V 6 bases, and 13 bases lay outside the gene matches. Per the germline V gene, CDR1 is MGHDK and CDR2 is SYGVNS. The length of the CDR3 is 16 residues. The repertoire was sequenced with immunoSEQ multiplex PCR; TCRdb's copy has only in-frame clones and lacks some. The data contain under 250,000 clones, more than 70% of them singletons. This clonotype originated in an older woman with acute or convalescent COVID-19. The chain employs TRBV25-1 and TRBJ1-1; 8 bases line up with TRBD1. Source material: peripheral blood. The CDR3 DNA is TGTGCCAGCAGGGGACGGGACAGGTGGCAGGGCACTGAAGCTTTCTTT. Translated, it gives CASRGRDRWQGTEAFF.